The rows below give T cell receptor beta chains drawn from one sample of a study of CD8 T cells in Susac syndrome. TCRdb used MiXCR to reprocess the immunoSEQ multiplex PCR reads, holding one entry per CDR3 protein. The sample consists of some 77,000 distinct CDR3 sequences, under 95% of them appearing once. Sequencing was carried out using CD4+ T cells from PBMCs. The receptors here all came from a human donor with Susac syndrome. The CDR3 runs from the conserved cysteine through the conserved F or W. The order of the fields is J gene, CDR3 length, V gene, D gene, CDR3 protein, CDR3 DNA. A D gene is named only where the DNA matches it firmly.

>TRBJ2-3|16|TRBV7-6|TRBD2
CASSLLASGSTDTQYF
TGTGCCAGCAGCTTATTAGCTAGCGGGAGCACAGATACGCAGTATTTT
>TRBJ1-1|13|TRBV10-3|NA
CAISETENTEAFF
TGTGCCATCAGTGAGACAGAGAACACTGAAGCTTTCTTT
>TRBJ1-1|13|TRBV21-1|NA
CASSTQGQNEAFF
TGTGCCAGCAGCACTCAGGGACAGAATGAAGCTTTCTTT
>TRBJ2-7|16|TRBV19|TRBD2
CASSPLPGGRVHEQYF
TGTGCCAGTAGTCCCCTACCTGGCGGGAGGGTCCACGAGCAGTACTTC
>TRBJ2-5|13|TRBV20-1|TRBD1
CSAREWTGETQYF
TGCAGTGCTAGAGAGTGGACAGGAGAGACCCAGTACTTC
>TRBJ1-5|15|TRBV11-2|NA
CASSLGSGGNQPQHF
TGTGCCAGCAGCTTAGGGTCGGGGGGGAATCAGCCCCAGCATTTT
>TRBJ1-1|14|TRBV30|NA
CAWSVPGTIPEAFF
TGTGCCTGGAGTGTACCAGGGACAATCCCTGAAGCTTTCTTT
>TRBJ2-7|15|TRBV11-1|NA
CASSFGEIYTYEQYF
TGTGCCAGCAGCTTTGGGGAGATCTATACCTACGAGCAGTACTTC
>TRBJ2-2|14|TRBV19|NA
CATSVGRPTGELFF
TGTGCCACCTCCGTTGGACGCCCTACCGGGGAGCTGTTTTTT
>TRBJ2-4|14|TRBV10-2|NA
CASSESRIGNIQYF
TGCGCCAGCAGTGAGTCTCGGATTGGTAACATTCAGTACTTC
>TRBJ2-1|14|TRBV19|TRBD2
CASSSSGNYNEQFF
TGTGCCAGTAGTTCTAGCGGGAATTACAATGAGCAGTTCTTC
>TRBJ2-7|13|TRBV20-1|NA
CSASLPEPYEQYF
TGCAGTGCTAGTCTTCCAGAGCCCTACGAGCAGTACTTC
>TRBJ2-3|12|TRBV12-5|NA
CASGLVGDTQYF
TGTGCTAGTGGTTTAGTTGGAGATACGCAGTATTTT
>TRBJ1-1|10|TRBV29-1|NA
CSVDGVLSFF
TGCAGCGTTGACGGCGTGTTGTCTTTCTTT